This TCR beta chain comes out of a study of control samples from healthy donors and cancer patients. Method: immunoSEQ multiplex PCR; TCRdb's copy keeps in-frame clones and lacks some. Here the sample spans about 180,000 clones, around 90% being singletons. Sequences were obtained from blood. This clonotype was obtained from a man aged 25-40 years in good health.

The CDR3 is CASSISLTGLYNSPLHF. The DNA for the CDR3 is TGTGCCAGTAGTATAAGTTTGACAGGGTTGTATAATTCACCCCTCCACTTT. The chain employs TRBV19 and TRBJ1-6, with 7 bases lining up with TRBD1. The V gene end was trimmed by 2 bases and the J gene end by 4 bases; junction bases not matched to a gene: 8. CDR3 length: 17 amino acids. Germline values: CDR1 LNHDA, CDR2 SQIVND (reference sequence).